This T cell receptor (beta chain) came from a study of identical twins. General study findings and limits: One should note that invariant MAIT and iNKT cells could partly confound zero-insertion analyses. Beta out-of-frame twin sharing showed a weaker excess.

The CDR3 has 15 amino acids. A few counts support this clonotype. Antigen unknown. A universal primer site came from template switching; cDNA carried unique molecular identifiers. TCRdb re-called the 5' RACE reads with MiXCR, one entry per CDR3 protein. The profile shows 1,800,000 or so distinct CDR3 sequences, about 32% of them singletons. The J gene is TRBJ1-2, the V gene TRBV21-1; TRBD1 is the table's D call and was not checked against the DNA. TRBV21-1 is noted as a pseudogene. What was sequenced was cord blood. This receptor was identified in a newborn girl in good health. The CDR3 here is CASSKGGQPSGGYTF. The CDR3 nucleotides are TGTGCCAGCAGCAAAGGGGGACAGCCCTCAGGCGGCTACACCTTC.